This T cell receptor (beta chain) was sequenced in a study of cytomegalovirus exposure and HLA in healthy donors. PCR employed 60 Vbeta and 13 Jbeta primers. Clones were sequenced by immunoSEQ multiplex PCR, and TCRdb holds only the in-frame ones, with some missing. The table for this sample gives approximately 140,000 clones. Study conclusions and caveats: Analysis was carried out at a later point, and it linked a missense DCLRE1C variant to TCR beta V- and J-gene trimming. Earlier analysis yielded a pattern in which most TCR beta V segments were productive about 87% or about 30% of the time. Equally common other TCR beta chains were less clonally expanded than HLA-associated ones, a later analysis found. Accurate prediction of HLA-A and HLA-B alleles (for most subjects) was reportedly achieved from TCR beta sequences.

A word on this clone: No antigen is known for it.

The sample was PBMCs. This sequence was found in a woman between 45 and 65 years old in good health and CMV-seronegative.

Written as DNA, the CDR3 is TGCGCCACAGGGGCGAGCAATCAGCCCCAGCATTTT. This codes for CATGASNQPQHF. This chain connects TRBV10-1 to TRBJ1-5; D is possibly TRBD1 (6 bases). CDR1 WNHNN and CDR2 SYGVQD come from the germline V gene (reference sequence). Between the trimmed V and J ends, which lost 10 bases and 1 base, there was a span of 8 bases. The CDR3 extends over 12 amino acids.